The rows below give T cell receptor beta chains drawn from one sample of a study of shared clonotypes between healthy human individuals. Some clones are missing from TCRdb's copy, which holds only in-frame ones; the method was immunoSEQ multiplex PCR. Altogether approximately 810,000 clones are present, nearly 95% being singletons, with the ten largest covering approximately 25%. Material: naive CD8+ T cells sorted from blood. Receptors were obtained from a man aged 25 to 40 in good health. CDR3s include the opening cysteine and the closing phenylalanine or tryptophan. D genes are given only for firm matches. Clone size is shown for a subset of rows, as once, few, many or a class of expanded clone.

V gene	J gene	D gene	clone size	CDR3 protein	CDR3 DNA
TRBV11-2	TRBJ2-4	-	-	CASSPTLGGIAKNIQYF	TGTGCCAGCAGCCCAACTCTCGGGGGAATAGCCAAAAACATTCAGTACTTC
TRBV13	TRBJ2-7	TRBD2	-	CASSSRTSGYEQYF	TGTGCCAGCAGCTCCCGGACTAGCGGATACGAGCAGTACTTC
TRBV28	TRBJ2-7	TRBD1	-	CASSTLPGQGEYEQYF	TGTGCCAGCAGTACTCTTCCGGGACAGGGGGAGTACGAGCAGTACTTC
TRBV6-1	TRBJ2-2	-	-	CASSPGNGELFF	TGTGCCAGCAGCCCGGGAAACGGGGAGCTGTTTTTT
TRBV30	TRBJ2-1	-	-	CAWAGLGFGEQFF	TGTGCCTGGGCTGGACTTGGGTTCGGTGAGCAGTTCTTC
TRBV11-2	TRBJ2-5	-	-	CASSPLLYQETQYF	TGTGCCAGCAGCCCACTATTGTACCAAGAGACCCAGTACTTC
TRBV7-9	TRBJ1-2	-	-	CASSSGHLDDGYTF	TGTGCCAGCAGCTCGGGACATCTCGATGACGGCTACACCTTC
TRBV5-6	TRBJ2-7	TRBD2	-	CASSGGLAGTDLWDEQYF	TGTGCCAGCAGCGGGGGACTAGCGGGAACCGACCTCTGGGACGAGCAGTACTTC
TRBV10-3	TRBJ2-3	-	-	CAISESGGADTQYF	TGTGCCATCAGTGAGTCGGGTGGAGCAGATACGCAGTATTTT
TRBV5-1	TRBJ2-1	TRBD2	-	CASSLASGSGREQFF	TGCGCCAGCAGCTTGGCTAGCGGGAGTGGTCGAGAGCAGTTCTTC
TRBV5-6	TRBJ1-1	-	-	CASSLSSLEAFF	TGTGCCAGCAGCTTATCTTCACTTGAAGCTTTCTTT
TRBV7-9	TRBJ2-7	-	-	CASTKGEEQYF	TGTGCCAGCACCAAGGGCGAAGAGCAGTACTTC
TRBV19	TRBJ2-1	TRBD1	-	CASSLGQGNNEQFF	TGTGCCAGTAGTCTGGGACAGGGAAACAATGAGCAGTTCTTC
TRBV29-1	TRBJ2-7	TRBD2	-	CSGSGATGYEQYF	TGCAGCGGGAGCGGGGCCACGGGCTACGAGCAGTACTTC
TRBV21-1	TRBJ2-7	-	few	CASSSGGSTYEQYF	TGTGCCAGCAGCTCGGGCGGCAGTACCTACGAGCAGTACTTC
TRBV5-1	TRBJ2-7	-	-	CASSSRGYSEQYF	TGCGCCAGCAGCTCCCGGGGCTATTCCGAGCAGTACTTC
TRBV29-1	TRBJ1-2	TRBD1	once	CSVLTGGYYGYTF	TGCAGCGTTCTGACAGGGGGCTACTATGGCTACACCTTC
TRBV7-9	TRBJ2-5	-	-	CASSLLGRGQETQYF	TGTGCCAGCAGCTTATTAGGCCGGGGCCAAGAGACCCAGTACTTC
TRBV19	TRBJ2-5	-	-	CASSTLGQETQYF	TGTGCCAGTAGTACTTTGGGCCAAGAGACCCAGTACTTC
TRBV30	TRBJ2-2	-	-	CAWRGQITGELFF	TGTGCCTGGAGAGGACAGATCACCGGGGAGCTGTTTTTT
TRBV7-9	TRBJ2-1	-	-	CASSTKGLPLHNEQFF	TGTGCCAGCAGCACCAAAGGACTGCCTCTGCACAATGAGCAGTTCTTC
TRBV7-2	TRBJ2-1	-	-	CASSLEVQGAHEQFF	TGTGCCAGCAGCTTAGAAGTTCAAGGGGCCCATGAGCAGTTCTTC
TRBV7-8	TRBJ2-1	-	-	CASSLVSSSSYNEQFF	TGTGCCAGCAGCTTAGTGTCTAGCAGCTCCTACAATGAGCAGTTCTTC
TRBV27	TRBJ1-5	-	-	CASSTAPTAGSNQPQHF	TGTGCCAGCAGCACCGCGCCGACCGCAGGGAGCAATCAGCCCCAGCATTTT
TRBV2	TRBJ2-2	TRBD1	-	CAVRDRGTGELFF	TGTGCCGTCCGGGACAGGGGCACCGGGGAGCTGTTTTTT
TRBV6-1	TRBJ1-1	-	-	CASTLEEVVTGQAFF	TGTGCCAGCACTCTTGAAGAGGTGGTTACAGGGCAAGCTTTCTTT